This TCR beta chain was observed in a study of control samples from healthy donors and cancer patients. Libraries were prepared by immunoSEQ multiplex PCR; TCRdb keeps only in-frame clonotypes and omits some of them. The sample records 69,000 or so clones, roughly 93% being singletons. This CDR3 is 16 amino acids long. CDR1 and CDR2 (germline): SGHDT, YYEEEE. V dropped 0 bases and J dropped 3; count of bases not matched to a gene: 3. The chain couples TRBV5-6 to TRBJ1-5; TRBD1 agrees at 10 bases. This sequence originates from a woman aged 25-40 years in good health. Sequencing was carried out using blood. This chain's CDR3 is CASSLATGGFNQPQHF. The DNA for the CDR3 is TGTGCCAGCAGCTTGGCGACAGGGGGCTTCAATCAGCCCCAGCATTTT. Using reference TRBV5-6 and TRBJ1-5 for the parts outside the CDR3, the full variable domain is DAGVTQSPTHLIKTRGQQVTLRCSPKSGHDTVSWYQQALGQGPQFIFQYYEEEERQRGNFPDRFSGHQFPNYSSELNVNALLLGDSALYLCASSLATGGFNQPQHFGDGTRLSIL.